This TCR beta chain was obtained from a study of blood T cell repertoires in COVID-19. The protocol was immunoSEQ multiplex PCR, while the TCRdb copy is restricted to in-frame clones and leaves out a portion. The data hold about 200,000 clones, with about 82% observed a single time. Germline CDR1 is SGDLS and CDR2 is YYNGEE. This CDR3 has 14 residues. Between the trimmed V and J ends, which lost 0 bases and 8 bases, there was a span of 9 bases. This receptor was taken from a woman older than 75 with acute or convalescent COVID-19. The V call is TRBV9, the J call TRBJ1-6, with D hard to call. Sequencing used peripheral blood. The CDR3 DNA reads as TGTGCCAGCAGCGTAGGGAGAGGTGATTCACCCCTCCACTTT. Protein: CASSVGRGDSPLHF.